The 10 T cell receptor beta chains given below trace back to one sample, sequenced in a study of T cell responses to AZD1222 COVID-19 vaccine. Profiling relied on immunoSEQ multiplex PCR, and the TCRdb table lists in-frame clones only, not all of them. The profile shows some 150,000 clones, around 89% of them singletons. The sample was peripheral blood, taken on day 0 of MenACWY control vaccination. These receptors all stem from an adult in good health.

For this clone: At the DNA level, this CDR3 is encoded by other sequences in the same sample as well. This chain links TRBV29-1 with TRBJ1-4, with D possibly being TRBD1 (5 bases). Deletions cut 4 bases from V and 5 bases from J, with 8 bases between. This CDR3 has 12 amino acids. Germline V CDR1 and CDR2: SQVTM, ANQGSEA. This chain's CDR3 is CSVGWGNEKLFF. The CDR3 DNA follows: TGCAGCGTTGGTTGGGGGAATGAAAAACTGTTTTTT.

This clone was counted only a few times. The rearrangement joins TRBV19 to TRBJ1-2; no clear D gene. From germline, CDR1 is LNHDA and CDR2 SQIVND (reference sequence). The CDR3 runs to 12 residues. Deletions cut 2 bases from V and 4 bases from J, with 5 bases between. The CDR3 protein is CASSITSYGYTF. CDR3 in DNA: TGTGCCAGTAGTATAACCAGCTATGGCTACACCTTC.

The V gene is TRBV6-2 or TRBV6-3, the J gene TRBJ2-7; no reliable D call. Germline values: CDR1 MNHEY, CDR2 SVGEGT. The CDR3 totals 13 residues. Trimming pared 5 bases from V and 6 bases from J, leaving 14 bases between. CDR3 sequence: CASSLSTWSEQYF. CDR3 nucleotides: TGTGCCAGCAGTCTTTCCACGTGGTCCGAGCAGTACTTC.

The V call is TRBV11-2, the J call TRBJ1-1; 9 bases are a match to TRBD1. The CDR3 spans 16 residues. The junction had 6 bases not matched to a gene; V was cut back by 3 bases and J by 1 base. Germline V gives CDR1 SGHAT, CDR2 FQNNGV. The CDR3 DNA follows: TGTGCCAGCAGCTTGGGACAGGGCAATTGGAACACTGAAGCTTTCTTT. It is translated as CASSLGQGNWNTEAFF.

The V and J genes are TRBV4-3 and TRBJ2-1, with TRBD2 identical over 7 bases. Losses at the gene ends were 2 bases for V and 4 bases for J; bases not matched to a gene: 11. Germline V gives CDR1 LGHNA, CDR2 YSLEER. The CDR3 loop spans 17 amino acids. CDR3 loop: CASSQIFGGGLYNEQFF. CDR3 DNA sequence: TGCGCCAGCAGCCAAATTTTTGGGGGGGGTCTTTACAATGAGCAGTTCTTC.

The rearrangement joins TRBV11-3 to TRBJ2-3; D uncertain. Trimming took 4 bases from V and 2 from J, leaving 10 bases between them. Germline assignment: CDR1 SGHNT and CDR2 YENEEA. CDR3 size: 14 residues. DNA for the CDR3: TGTGCCAGCAGCTCGCCCCGGAACACAGATACGCAGTATTTT. Translated: CASSSPRNTDTQYF.

The chain carries TRBV4-3 and TRBJ1-1, with a weak D call TRBD1 (6 bases). V lost 1 base and J 5 bases, leaving 11 bases between the germline ends. The germline V gene has CDR1 LGHNA and CDR2 YSLEER. This CDR3 is 14 amino acids long. The CDR3 DNA reads TGCGCCAGCAGCCAAGGGGGTAGGGGGACTGAAGCTTTCTTT. Amino acid sequence: CASSQGGRGTEAFF.

The chain recombines TRBV12-3 or TRBV12-4 with TRBJ1-2; tentatively, D is TRBD1 (6 bases). The CDR3 sequence is 13 residues long. Trimming removed 5 bases at V and 2 bases at J, with 9 bases between. The CDR3 reads CASSQGKNYGYTF. The CDR3 DNA reads TGTGCCAGCAGTCAGGGGAAGAACTATGGCTACACCTTC.

The V call is TRBV5-1, the J call TRBJ2-3; 7 bases fit TRBD1. J gave up 2 bases and V 2 bases, and 2 bases lay outside the gene matches. CDR1 is SGHRS and CDR2 is YFSETQ in the germline V gene. The CDR3 runs 14 residues. The CDR3: CASSLGQATDTQYF. For the CDR3, the DNA is TGCGCCAGCAGCTTAGGACAGGCCACAGATACGCAGTATTTT.

J is TRBJ2-1 and V is TRBV24-1, with D possibly TRBD2 on 6 matching bases. The length of the CDR3 is 13 residues. Trimming shortened V by 10 bases and J by 5 bases, and 14 bases separated the two germline ends. The germline V gene encodes CDR1 KGHDR and CDR2 SFDVKD. CDR3 DNA sequence: TGTGCCACGGGGACTGAGCGACACAATGAGCAGTTCTTC. The encoded protein is CATGTERHNEQFF.